The clone carrying this T cell receptor (beta chain) has at least ten counts. Its antigen remains unidentified. Generation of TCR beta libraries employed quantitative 5'-RACE incorporating molecular barcodes. A single record per CDR3 protein comes from TCRdb applying MiXCR to the 5' RACE reads. This sample has about 250,000 distinct CDR3 sequences, with more than 9% found just once. The data were obtained in a study of CD8 T cells in ankylosing spondylitis. From germline, CDR1 is MNHNS and CDR2 SASEGT. Trimming pared 2 bases from V and 0 bases from J, leaving 10 bases between. This CDR3 has 16 residues. Study-wide results and limits: The authors reported significant enrichment of disease-linked clones in matched ankylosing spondylitis synovial fluid. Typical of ankylosing spondylitis blood, it appeared, was a TCR beta motif of 7 or 8 highly homologous variants. The disease-linked clones had a CD8+ phenotype and low blood frequencies.

Sequencing used blood, either unsorted or a sorted T cell fraction (not recorded which). This clonotype was sampled from a male donor with ankylosing spondylitis or in good health (not recorded which). The V gene is TRBV6-1, the J gene TRBJ2-2; D ambiguous. The CDR3 DNA reads as TGTGCCAGCAGTGAACCCCGGACCACGAACACCGGGGAGCTGTTTTTT. Protein product: CASSEPRTTNTGELFF.